The sequence of this T cell receptor beta chain was determined in a study of Ad26.COV2.S vaccination and SARS-CoV-2 variants. Study-level results: Similar non-spike TCR breadth was observed in recipients of vaccine and of placebo.

Libraries were prepared by immunoSEQ multiplex PCR; TCRdb keeps only in-frame clonotypes and omits some of them. The table has roughly 390,000 clones, around 85% seen once. The treatment: around 19 received Ad26.COV2.S at low or high dose, single or two shots; 5 received placebo; per-sample allocation not given. On day 63 after the first injection, vaccine and placebo recipients gave samples. As for this clone: Its antigen is currently unknown.

CDR3 size: 14 residues. Germline V gene lookup returns CDR1 MNHEY and CDR2 SVGAGI. Unmatched junction bases numbered 4, after V lost 1 base and J lost 8 bases. V is TRBV6-5 and J is TRBJ1-4; 7 nucleotides line up with TRBD1. The TCR was taken from a person aged 18-60 years who received the Ad26.COV2.S COVID-19 vaccine or a placebo. The sequenced sample was peripheral blood, obtained in a trial of Ad26.COV2.S vaccine versus placebo. CDR3 sequence (DNA): TGTGCCAGCAGTTACTTACAGGGGAGGGAAAAACTGTTTTTT. Its translation: CASSYLQGREKLFF.